This TCR beta chain was identified during a study of cytomegalovirus exposure and HLA in healthy donors. General study findings and limits: In a later analysis, HLA-associated beta chains showed higher expansion and lower generation probabilities than comparable chains.

Notes on this clone: Its target is not known.

Use of 60 Vbeta and 13 Jbeta primers characterized the PCR. Assay used: immunoSEQ multiplex PCR; TCRdb lists only in-frame clones, some missing. The table has roughly 110,000 clones, more than 75% seen once. The germline V gene has CDR1 LNHDA and CDR2 SQIVND (reference sequence). The V and J ends lost 5 bases and 0 bases, in that order; junction bases with no gene match: 7. The CDR3 is 16 amino acids. This TCR came from a woman between 35 and 50 years old in good health and CMV-seropositive. The chain combines TRBV19 with TRBJ2-3; 8 positions agree with TRBD2. Sample: PBMCs. The CDR3 DNA sequence: TGTGCCAGTAGTGACCCGGGGGGGAGAAGCACAGATACGCAGTATTTT. It codes for CASSDPGGRSTDTQYF.